A single sample gave rise to the 9 T cell receptor beta chains below, sequenced in a study of blood T cell repertoires in COVID-19. TCRdb's table, derived via immunoSEQ multiplex PCR, lists solely in-frame clones and lacks some. This table has 75,000 to 100,000 clones, approximately 88% appearing once. Sequencing was carried out using peripheral blood. The receptors were sampled from a man aged 55-75 years with acute or convalescent COVID-19.

The chain couples TRBV19 to TRBJ2-7; weak D call: TRBD2 (5 bases). From germline, CDR1 is LNHDA and CDR2 SQIVND (reference sequence). The CDR3 spans 18 residues. The V end lost 6 bases, the J end lost 5 bases, and 29 bases lay between the germline ends. CDR3 region: CASSTNLASRVMGNEQYF. DNA for the CDR3: TGTGCCAGTAGCACAAACCTAGCCTCAAGGGTTATGGGGAACGAGCAGTACTTC.

This chain joins TRBV24-1 and TRBJ1-2; 11 bases agree with TRBD1. Germline V gives CDR1 KGHDR, CDR2 SFDVKD. V trimming: 4 bases; J trimming: 9 bases; junction bases outside the gene matches: 3. This CDR3 has 13 amino acids. The CDR3 loop reads CATSERDRGSYTF. The CDR3 bases are TGTGCCACCAGTGAGCGGGACAGGGGGAGCTACACCTTC.

V is TRBV19 and J is TRBJ2-3; a weak D match, TRBD2 (6 bases). Between the trimmed V and J ends, which lost 5 bases and 1 base, there was a span of 19 bases. Per the germline V gene, CDR1 is LNHDA and CDR2 is SQIVND (reference sequence). The CDR3 sequence is 17 residues long. CDR3 nucleotides: TGTGCCAGTAGTCCCAGTGGGGCGGGGACGGGCACAGATACGCAGTATTTT. It translates to CASSPSGAGTGTDTQYF. Full variable domain (rest looked up from reference TRBV19 and TRBJ2-3): DGGITQSPKYLFRKEGQNVTLSCEQNLNHDAMYWYRQDPGQGLRLIYYSQIVNDFQKGDIAEGYSVSREKKESFPLTVTSAQKNPTAFYLCASSPSGAGTGTDTQYFGPGTRLTVL.

The V gene is TRBV3-1 (or the pseudogene TRBV3-2), the J gene TRBJ1-4; D gene ambiguous. From germline, CDR1 is LGHDT and CDR2 YNNKEL (reference sequence). This CDR3 has 15 residues. Deletions cut 2 bases from V and 2 bases from J, with 9 bases between. CDR3 in amino acids: CASSQFTSTNEKLFF. CDR3 DNA sequence: TGTGCCAGCAGCCAATTCACAAGTACTAATGAAAAACTGTTTTTT.

The V gene is TRBV2, the J gene TRBJ2-1; D may be TRBD2 (6 bases). Germline-derived CDR1 and CDR2 are SNHLY and FYNNEI. Trimming took off 7 bases at V and 5 bases at J, with 12 bases between the two ends. The CDR3 runs 13 residues. CDR3 sequence reads: CASIERANNEQFF. As DNA, the CDR3 is TGTGCCAGCATTGAGCGGGCCAACAATGAGCAGTTCTTC.

V usage is TRBV24-1 and J usage is TRBJ1-5, with a possible D match to TRBD1 (5 bases). V lost 0 bases and J 4 bases, leaving 15 bases between the germline ends. Germline V lookup: CDR1 KGHDR, CDR2 SFDVKD. The CDR3 is made up of 17 amino acids. CDR3 in amino acids: CATSDLNNRLGNQPQHF. The CDR3 bases are TGTGCCACCAGTGATTTGAATAACAGGTTGGGGAATCAGCCCCAGCATTTT.

This sequence joins TRBV24-1 and TRBJ1-6; no firm D call. Germline V gene sequence: CDR1 KGHDR, CDR2 SFDVKD. The CDR3 extends over 15 amino acids. The V end was cut by 9 bases, the J end by 9 bases, with 20 bases between. The CDR3 sequence: CATLGPARAFSPLHF. In nucleotides, the CDR3 is TGTGCCACCCTCGGTCCGGCGAGGGCTTTTTCACCCCTCCACTTT.

V is TRBV2 and J is TRBJ2-1, with D possibly matching TRBD2 (6 bases). Deletions cut 8 bases from V and 2 bases from J, with 13 bases between. There are 14 residues in the CDR3. The germline gives CDR1 SNHLY, CDR2 FYNNEI. For the CDR3, the DNA is TGTGCCAGCCAGATAGCGGTGGCCTACAATGAGCAGTTCTTC. Its translation: CASQIAVAYNEQFF.

The chain has TRBV6-6 and TRBJ2-3, with D maybe TRBD1 (6 bases). Germline CDR1 and CDR2: MNHNY and SVGAGI (reference sequence). The CDR3 has 13 amino acids. V was cut by 6 bases and J by 4 bases, with 11 bases left in between. The CDR3 region is CASRQQGPDTQYF. CDR3 nucleotides: TGTGCCAGCAGACAACAGGGCCCAGATACGCAGTATTTT.